These T cell receptor beta chains were read from a single sample in a study of beta chain features in type 1 diabetes. Sequenced by immunoSEQ multiplex PCR; TCRdb stores in-frame clones only, minus some. The sample includes roughly 180,000 clones, 6% to 9% of them seen just once. Input material: central memory CD4+ T cells from blood. The receptor source for this set is a man between 18 and 29 years old with type 1 diabetes. The CDR3 runs from the conserved cysteine through the conserved F or W. The order of the fields is V gene, clone size, D gene, J gene, CDR3 DNA, CDR3 protein. D genes are given only for firm matches. Rows give clone size only sometimes, using once, few, many, or a class for an expanded clone.

V gene: TRBV7-9; clone size: few; D gene: NA; J gene: TRBJ1-1; CDR3 DNA: TGTGCCAGCAGCCGGGACACTCTTGAAGCTTTCTTT; CDR3 protein: CASSRDTLEAFF
V gene: TRBV29-1; clone size: few; D gene: TRBD1; J gene: TRBJ1-1; CDR3 DNA: TGCAGCGCTCGACAGGGGGCTGGTGAAGCTTTCTTT; CDR3 protein: CSARQGAGEAFF
V gene: TRBV7-2; clone size: few; D gene: NA; J gene: TRBJ2-1; CDR3 DNA: TGTGCCAGCAGCGAGGCTATGGATGCCTACAATGAGCAGTTCTTC; CDR3 protein: CASSEAMDAYNEQFF
V gene: TRBV11-2; clone size: few; D gene: TRBD1; J gene: TRBJ2-1; CDR3 DNA: TGTGCCAGCAGCTTATTATTCGGGACAGCATACAATGAGCAGTTCTTC; CDR3 protein: CASSLLFGTAYNEQFF
V gene: TRBV27; clone size: NA; D gene: NA; J gene: TRBJ2-1; CDR3 DNA: NA; CDR3 protein: CASSFLESEQFF
V gene: TRBV7-6; clone size: NA; D gene: TRBD2; J gene: TRBJ2-5; CDR3 DNA: TGTGCCAGCAGCCCTACTAGCGGAGAGAGAACCCAGTACTTC; CDR3 protein: CASSPTSGERTQYF
V gene: TRBV28; clone size: NA; D gene: TRBD1; J gene: TRBJ2-7; CDR3 DNA: TGTGCCAGCAGTTCACCGACAGGGGCCCCTTACGAGCAGTACTTC; CDR3 protein: CASSSPTGAPYEQYF
V gene: TRBV5-4; clone size: few; D gene: TRBD1; J gene: TRBJ2-7; CDR3 DNA: TGTGCCAGCAGCAGATACCGGGACAGCCCCTACGAGCAGTACTTC; CDR3 protein: CASSRYRDSPYEQYF
V gene: TRBV5-1; clone size: few; D gene: NA; J gene: TRBJ1-1; CDR3 DNA: TGCGCCAGCAGCTCTGGCGGGACCGATGTGAACACTGAAGCTTTCTTT; CDR3 protein: CASSSGGTDVNTEAFF
V gene: TRBV19; clone size: NA; D gene: NA; J gene: TRBJ1-4; CDR3 DNA: TGTGCCAGTAGGGTGGCTCCATCAACTAATGAAAAACTGTTTTTT; CDR3 protein: CASRVAPSTNEKLFF